This paragraph covers one T cell receptor (beta chain) sequence. What it binds is unknown. The ends lost 3 bases at V and 3 bases at J; junction bases unmatched: 10. Per germline, CDR1 SEHNR and CDR2 FQNEAQ (reference sequence). The CDR3 contains 17 residues. This entry belongs to a study of T-cell memory formation after mild COVID-19. Whole-study context: There were largely donor-specific TCR clusters.

5'RACE primed from the constant segment yielded TCR alpha and TCR beta cDNA libraries bearing sample barcodes and UMIs. TCRdb re-derived calls from the 5' RACE reads in MiXCR, one entry per CDR3 protein. The data hold hundreds of thousands of distinct CDR3 sequences, with 20% to 25% observed a single time. Study-level points and caveats: Several responding clones turned up in pre-infection memory, indicating that cross-reactive memory may have taken part.

The sequenced sample was PBMCs or a T cell subset sorted from them (not recorded which). The source is an adult woman who had mild COVID-19 (a few samples of this study predate the infection). Cell type and time point are not known. The chain joins TRBV7-9 to TRBJ2-1, with 8 bases identical to TRBD1. The CDR3: CASSLGQAQLLYNEQFF. The CDR3 DNA follows: TGTGCCAGCAGCTTGGGACAGGCCCAACTTCTCTACAATGAGCAGTTCTTC.